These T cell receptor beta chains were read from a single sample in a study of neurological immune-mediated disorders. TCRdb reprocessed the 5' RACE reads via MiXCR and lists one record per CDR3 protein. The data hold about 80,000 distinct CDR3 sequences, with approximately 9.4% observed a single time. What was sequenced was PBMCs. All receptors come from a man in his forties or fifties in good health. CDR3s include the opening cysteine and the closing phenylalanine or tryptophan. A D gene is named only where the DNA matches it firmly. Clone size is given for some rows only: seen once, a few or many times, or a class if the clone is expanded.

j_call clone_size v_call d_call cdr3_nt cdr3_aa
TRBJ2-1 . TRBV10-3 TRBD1 TGTGCCATCACAGGGGGCAATGAGCAGTTCTTC CAITGGNEQFF
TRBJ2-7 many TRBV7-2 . TGTGCCAGCAGCCAATATACGTCCTACGAGCAGTACTTC CASSQYTSYEQYF
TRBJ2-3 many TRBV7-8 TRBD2 TGTGCCAGCAGCCGGACTAGCGGGGGCAGCACAGATACGCAGTATTTT CASSRTSGGSTDTQYF
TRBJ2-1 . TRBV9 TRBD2 TGTGCCAGCAGCCCCTTCAGCGGGGGCTTAAATGTATGGGAGCAGTTCTTC CASSPFSGGLNVWEQFF
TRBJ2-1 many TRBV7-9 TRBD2 TGTGCCAGCAGCTTCGGGGGGGTTAACAATGAGCAGTTCTTC CASSFGGVNNEQFF
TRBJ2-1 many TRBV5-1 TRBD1 TGCGCCAGCAGCTTGAGACAGGGAAGGCCCTCTTACAATGAGCAGTTCTTC CASSLRQGRPSYNEQFF
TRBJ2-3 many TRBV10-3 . TGTGCCATCAGCGTGGGGGGCACAGATACGCAGTATTTT CAISVGGTDTQYF
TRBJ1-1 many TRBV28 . TGTGCCAGCAGGCCCCCTGGGACACCCACTGAAGCTTTCTTT CASRPPGTPTEAFF
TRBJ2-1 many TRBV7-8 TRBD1 TGTGCCAGCAGCTACCCGACAGGGCTCAATGAGCAGTTCTTC CASSYPTGLNEQFF
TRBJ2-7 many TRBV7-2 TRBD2 TGTGCCAGCGTTTCGGCGGGAGCTCAGTACGAGCAGTACTTC CASVSAGAQYEQYF
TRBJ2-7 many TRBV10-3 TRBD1 TGTGCCATCAGCCCAGGACAGGGGAACGAGCAGTACTTC CAISPGQGNEQYF
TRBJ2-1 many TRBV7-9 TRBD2 TGTGCCAGCAACTCGAACAGAGTGTCTAGCGGGTACAATGAGCAGTTCTTC CASNSNRVSSGYNEQFF